This T cell receptor beta chain is from a study of response to subunit inactivated influenza vaccine (dated by TCRdb to 2017 to 2018). In terms of the full investigation: Deep quantitative profiling of the T cell receptor repertoire was used in the study to follow responses to a trivalent subunit inactivated influenza vaccine.

The receptor library was made with RT-PCR. The run used an Illumina HiSeq 2500. The public reads were reprocessed in TCRdb via fastp at Q25 and MiXCR, keeping in-frame beta chains. Each entry is one CDR3 protein sequence, shown with its most common DNA and genes. The sample profile shows about 700,000 distinct CDR3 sequences; about 15% of them were found once. Of the sample, 7.6% falls within the top ten clones. General study outcomes and caveats: According to the authors, only a limited number of new T cells may be recruited by each seasonal influenza vaccination.

This clonotype was counted many times. It lacks a known antigen. No base qualities exist here, and no much larger clone lies one base off it. Between the V and J ends, shortened by 5 bases and 0 bases respectively, the junction contains 16 bases. According to the germline V gene, CDR1 reads SGHRS and CDR2 reads YFSETQ. From the cysteine up to the phenylalanine, the CDR3 has a length of 16 residues. Here the CDR3 DNA is all that survives: 48 bases in frame from base 1. The sample in question was PBMCs from blood, obtained about 14 days before vaccination. The receptor was derived from a man in his fifties who received an inactivated influenza vaccine. Donor details come from another sample of the same person, matched by shared clones. The chain couples TRBV5-1 to TRBJ2-3, with a weak D call of TRBD1 (6 bases match). Here is the DNA: TGCGCCAGCAGACGATTGGCGCAGGGGAGCACAGATACGCAGTATTTT. It codes for CASRRLAQGSTDTQYF.